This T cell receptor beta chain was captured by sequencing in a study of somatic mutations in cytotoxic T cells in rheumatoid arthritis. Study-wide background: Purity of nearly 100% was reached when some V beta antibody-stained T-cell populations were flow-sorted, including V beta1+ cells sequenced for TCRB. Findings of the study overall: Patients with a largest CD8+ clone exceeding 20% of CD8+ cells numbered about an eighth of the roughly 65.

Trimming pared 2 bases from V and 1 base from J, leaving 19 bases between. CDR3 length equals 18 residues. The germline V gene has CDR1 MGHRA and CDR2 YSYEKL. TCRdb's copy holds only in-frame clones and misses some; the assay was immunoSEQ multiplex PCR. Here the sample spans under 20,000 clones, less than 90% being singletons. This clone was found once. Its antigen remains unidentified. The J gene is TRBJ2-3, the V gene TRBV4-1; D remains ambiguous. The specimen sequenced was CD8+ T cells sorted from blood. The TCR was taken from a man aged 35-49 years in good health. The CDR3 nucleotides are TGCGCCAGCAGCCAAATTCCCCCAGACGGCGGTGGCACAGATACGCAGTATTTT. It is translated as CASSQIPPDGGGTDTQYF.